Presented here are 13 T cell receptor beta chains from one specimen sequenced in a study of cytomegalovirus exposure and HLA in healthy donors. 60 Vbeta and 13 Jbeta primers were used in PCR. The protocol was immunoSEQ multiplex PCR, while the TCRdb copy is restricted to in-frame clones and leaves out a portion. The sample shows roughly 200,000 clones, 77% of them seen only once. The specimen sequenced was PBMCs. The receptor source for this set is an older woman in good health and CMV-seropositive.

The V call is TRBV5-1, the J call TRBJ2-2, with 8 positions matching TRBD2. V shed 0 bases and J 7 bases; nucleotides not matched to a gene: 5. Germline CDR1 reads SGHRS; CDR2 reads YFSETQ. This CDR3 contains 15 residues. The CDR3 reads CASSLDGTRGGELFF. The CDR3 nucleotides read TGCGCCAGCAGCTTGGATGGGACTAGAGGCGGGGAGCTGTTTTTT. Variable domain in full (rest from reference TRBV5-1 and TRBJ2-2): KAGVTQTPRYLIKTRGQQVTLSCSPISGHRSVSWYQQTPGQGLQFLFEYFSETQRNKGNFPGRFSGRQFSNSRSEMNVSTLELGDSALYLCASSLDGTRGGELFFGEGSRLTVL.

This clone came up a few times. This chain joins TRBV27 and TRBJ2-7; 7 bases align to TRBD1. CDR1 is MNHEY and CDR2 is SMNVEV in the germline V gene (reference sequence). The length of the CDR3 is 15 residues. The trim removed 5 bases at V and 2 bases at J, leaving 9 bases unmatched. The CDR3 region is CASSPGQDPTYEQYF. The CDR3 DNA reads as TGTGCCAGCAGTCCAGGACAGGATCCCACCTACGAGCAGTACTTC.

The gene calls are TRBV6-5 and TRBJ2-7, with 11 bases fitting TRBD2. In germline, CDR1 is MNHEY, CDR2 SVGAGI. The CDR3 runs 15 residues. V dropped 6 bases and J dropped 0; count of bases not matched to a gene: 4. CDR3 in amino acids: CASRPLAGGSYEQYF. DNA for the CDR3: TGTGCCAGCAGGCCTCTAGCGGGAGGCTCCTACGAGCAGTACTTC.

V and J are TRBV6-1 and TRBJ2-5; D uncertain. Germline-derived CDR1 and CDR2 are MNHNS and SASEGT. This CDR3 contains 13 residues. Trimming removed 2 bases at V and 5 bases at J, with 9 bases between. The CDR3 DNA follows: TGTGCCAGCAGTGAATCCAGGCGTGAGACCCAGTACTTC. This gives the protein CASSESRRETQYF.

For this clone: One end of the junction varies from germline; a read error may be responsible. The gene calls are TRBV6-1 and TRBJ2-7, with TRBD2 identical over 12 bases. The CDR3 is 15 amino acids. The germline gives CDR1 MNHNS, CDR2 SASEGT. This chain's CDR3 is CASREGLAGTYEQYF. The CDR3 region has the DNA TGTGCCAGCAGGGAAGGACTAGCGGGAACCTACGAGCAGTACTTC.

Comments on this clone: The sample holds other DNA sequences that translate to the same CDR3. The gene calls are TRBV29-1 and TRBJ1-3; D unclear. This CDR3 contains 14 residues. V lost 0 bases, J lost 0 bases, and 6 bases lay in between. Per germline, CDR1 SQVTM and CDR2 ANQGSEA. CDR3 amino acids: CSVEDPGSGNTIYF. The CDR3 DNA sequence: TGCAGCGTTGAAGATCCGGGCTCTGGAAACACCATATATTTT.

The rearrangement uses TRBV28 and TRBJ1-2; 8 bases match TRBD1. The CDR3 length is 13 residues. Germline V gives CDR1 MDHEN, CDR2 SYDVKM. V shed 6 bases and J 8 bases; nucleotides not matched to a gene: 8. The CDR3 DNA sequence: TGTGCCAGCAGGCGGACAGGGATAGGCGGCTACACCTTC. Translated, it gives CASRRTGIGGYTF.

This clone was recorded a few times. The V call is TRBV18, the J call TRBJ2-7, with D possibly matching TRBD1 (5 bases). Trimming shortened V by 1 base and J by 4 bases, and 14 bases separated the two germline ends. Germline V gene data show CDR1 as KGHSH and CDR2 as LQKENI. The CDR3 is made up of 15 amino acids. The CDR3 nucleotides read TGTGCCAGCTCACCACAGAGCCGTTCAGGGTACGAGCAGTACTTC. Residues: CASSPQSRSGYEQYF.

The genes are TRBV5-4 and TRBJ2-3, with TRBD2 matching 7 bases. V trimming: 5 bases; J trimming: 3 bases; junction bases outside the gene matches: 3. Germline assignment: CDR1 SGHNT and CDR2 YYREEE (reference sequence). This CDR3 is 13 amino acids long. The CDR3 DNA is TGTGCCAGCAGAGGACTAGTAACAGATACGCAGTATTTT. Translated, it gives CASRGLVTDTQYF.

The rearrangement joins TRBV28 to TRBJ2-5; 15 bases line up with TRBD2. Germline V gene data show CDR1 as MDHEN and CDR2 as SYDVKM. J lost 1 base, V lost 1 base, and 7 bases had no gene match. The CDR3 has 19 residues. The CDR3: CASSLSGLAGGEIQETQYF. CDR3 sequence (DNA): TGTGCCAGCAGTTTATCAGGACTAGCGGGAGGGGAGATCCAAGAGACCCAGTACTTC.

This clone came up a few times. This chain links TRBV7-9 with TRBJ1-4; tentative D call: TRBD1 (6 bases). V dropped 4 bases and J dropped 5 bases, with 11 bases sitting between them. CDR1 is SEHNR and CDR2 is FQNEAQ in the germline V gene (reference sequence). The CDR3 has 14 residues. The CDR3 sequence: CASSSGQPNEKLFF. The DNA of the CDR3 is TGTGCCAGCAGCTCTGGACAGCCAAATGAAAAACTGTTTTTT. Using reference TRBV7-9 and TRBJ1-4 for the parts outside the CDR3, the full variable domain is DTGVSQNPRHKITKRGQNVTFRCDPISEHNRLYWYRQTLGQGPEFLTYFQNEAQLEKSRLLSDRFSAERPKGSFSTLEIQRTEQGDSAMYLCASSSGQPNEKLFFGSGTQLSVL.

The chain has TRBV7-2 and TRBJ2-1; 8 bases agree with TRBD1. Germline V CDR1 and CDR2: SGHTA, FQGNSA. This CDR3 spans 16 amino acids. V lost 2 bases and J lost 3; bases outside the gene matches: 6. The CDR3 here is CASSLRGTGYYNEQFF. The CDR3 coding sequence is TGTGCCAGCAGCTTAAGGGGGACAGGATACTACAATGAGCAGTTCTTC.

This clone occurred once. The V call is TRBV28, the J call TRBJ2-1; tentatively, D is TRBD1 (6 bases). V dropped 4 bases and J dropped 2 bases, with 12 bases sitting between them. This CDR3 comprises 15 residues. Germline assignment: CDR1 MDHEN and CDR2 SYDVKM. CDR3 region: CASSSPAGAYNEQFF. The CDR3, as DNA: TGTGCCAGCAGTTCACCCGCAGGGGCCTACAATGAGCAGTTCTTC.